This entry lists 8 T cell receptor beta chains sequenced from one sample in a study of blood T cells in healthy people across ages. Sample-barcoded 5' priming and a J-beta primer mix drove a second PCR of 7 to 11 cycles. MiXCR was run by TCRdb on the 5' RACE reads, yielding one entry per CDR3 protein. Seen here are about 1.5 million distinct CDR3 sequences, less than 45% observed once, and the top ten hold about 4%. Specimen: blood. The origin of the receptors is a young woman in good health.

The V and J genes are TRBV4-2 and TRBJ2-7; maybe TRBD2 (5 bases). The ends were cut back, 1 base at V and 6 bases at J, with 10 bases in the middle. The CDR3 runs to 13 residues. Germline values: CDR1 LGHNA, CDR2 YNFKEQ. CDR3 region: CASSQAGLREQYF. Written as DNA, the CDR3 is TGTGCCAGCAGCCAAGCCGGACTCCGCGAGCAGTACTTC.

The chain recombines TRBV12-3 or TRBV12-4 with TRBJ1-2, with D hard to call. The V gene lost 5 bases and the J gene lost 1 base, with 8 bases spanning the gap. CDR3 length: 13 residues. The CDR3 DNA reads TGTGCCAGCAGTCGGCTTCATAACTATGGCTACACCTTC. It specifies CASSRLHNYGYTF.

The CDR3 DNA reads as TGTGCTAGTGGTTTGGGAAACCAGGGACCCTATGGCTACACCTTC. This encodes CASGLGNQGPYGYTF. The rearrangement links TRBV12-5 to TRBJ1-2, with D tentatively TRBD1 (5 bases). Germline loops: CDR1 LGHNT, CDR2 FRNRAP. V lost 1 base to trimming and J lost 4 bases, with 13 bases between them. This CDR3 comprises 15 residues.

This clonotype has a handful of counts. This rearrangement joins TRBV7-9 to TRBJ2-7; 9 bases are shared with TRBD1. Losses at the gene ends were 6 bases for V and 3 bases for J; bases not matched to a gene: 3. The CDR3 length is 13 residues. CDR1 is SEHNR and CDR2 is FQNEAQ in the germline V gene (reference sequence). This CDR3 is CASRGTGFYEQYF. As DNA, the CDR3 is TGTGCCAGCAGGGGGACAGGGTTCTACGAGCAGTACTTC.

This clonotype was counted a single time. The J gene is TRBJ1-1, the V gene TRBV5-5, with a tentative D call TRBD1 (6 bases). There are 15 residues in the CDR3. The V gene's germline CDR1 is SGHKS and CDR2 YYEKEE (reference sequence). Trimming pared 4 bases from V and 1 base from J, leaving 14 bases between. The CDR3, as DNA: TGTGCCAGCAGCCCGCGGACAGATCCGAACACTGAAGCTTTCTTT. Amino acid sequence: CASSPRTDPNTEAFF.

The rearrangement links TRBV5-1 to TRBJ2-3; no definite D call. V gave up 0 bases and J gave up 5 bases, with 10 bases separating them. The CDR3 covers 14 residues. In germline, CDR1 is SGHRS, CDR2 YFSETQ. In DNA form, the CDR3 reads TGCGCCAGCAGCTTGGATAGTACCATAGATACGCAGTATTTT. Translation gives CASSLDSTIDTQYF.

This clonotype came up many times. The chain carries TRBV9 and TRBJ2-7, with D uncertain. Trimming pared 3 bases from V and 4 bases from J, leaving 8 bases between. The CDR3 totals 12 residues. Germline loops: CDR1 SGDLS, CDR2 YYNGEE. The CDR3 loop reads CASSEGGYEQYF. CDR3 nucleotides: TGTGCCAGCAGCGAGGGCGGTTACGAGCAGTACTTC.

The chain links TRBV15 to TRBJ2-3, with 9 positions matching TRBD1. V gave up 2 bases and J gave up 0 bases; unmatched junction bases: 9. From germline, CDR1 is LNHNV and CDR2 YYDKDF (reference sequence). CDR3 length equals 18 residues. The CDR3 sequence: CATSRSGTGTFSTDTQYF. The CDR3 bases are TGTGCCACCAGCAGATCCGGGACAGGGACCTTTAGCACAGATACGCAGTATTTT.